The 23 T cell receptor beta chains presented below share a single source sample, sequenced in a study of control samples from healthy donors and cancer patients. The protocol was immunoSEQ multiplex PCR, while the TCRdb copy is restricted to in-frame clones and leaves out a portion. Of some 130,000 clones listed, 85% to 95% were seen once; the top ten hold about 4%. The sequencing input was blood. The receptor source for this set is a young man in good health.

The chain combines TRBV15 with TRBJ1-2, with D unclear. CDR3 length equals 14 residues. The germline CDR1 and CDR2 sequences are LNHNV and YYDKDF (reference sequence). The V end was cut by 0 bases, the J end by 6 bases, with 11 bases between. The CDR3 bases are TGTGCCACCAGCAGAGAGGGGTGGCAGGATGGCTACACCTTC. Residues: CATSREGWQDGYTF.

The chain has TRBV6-2 or TRBV6-3 and TRBJ2-1; 9 nucleotides agree with TRBD2. J was trimmed by 7 bases and V by 4 bases; bases with no gene match: 14. CDR3 length equals 17 residues. Germline assignment: CDR1 MNHEY and CDR2 SVGEGT. CDR3 loop: CASSLSSGAYRGNEQFF. The CDR3 bases are TGTGCCAGCAGTTTATCTAGCGGGGCCTATCGGGGGAATGAGCAGTTCTTC.

This chain's CDR3 is CASSPGQRGNQPQHF. The DNA for the CDR3 is TGTGCCAGCAGCCCGGGACAACGAGGCAATCAGCCCCAGCATTTT. The J gene is TRBJ1-5, the V gene TRBV6-5; D may be TRBD1 (6 bases). CDR3 size: 15 residues. The germline V gene encodes CDR1 MNHEY and CDR2 SVGAGI. V lost 6 bases to trimming and J lost 2 bases, with 14 bases between them.

This clone was seen a single time. This chain uses TRBV6-5 with TRBJ2-6; D unclear. Trimming removed 6 bases at V and 1 base at J, with 10 bases between. Germline V gene lookup returns CDR1 MNHEY and CDR2 SVGAGI. The CDR3 totals 15 residues. DNA of the CDR3: TGTGCCAGCAGGCCGACAACTTCTGGGGCCAACGTCCTGACTTTC. Encoded protein: CASRPTTSGANVLTF.

J is TRBJ1-5 and V is TRBV2; TRBD1 might be the D (5 bases). The CDR3 runs to 15 residues. Trimming took 7 bases from V and 4 from J, leaving 17 bases between them. From germline, CDR1 is SNHLY and CDR2 FYNNEI. CDR3 in DNA: TGTGCCAGCAAACGTAGTGCAGGGACTAATCAGCCCCAGCATTTT. Its translation is CASKRSAGTNQPQHF.

This clone was found once. The V and J genes are TRBV29-1 and TRBJ2-2; TRBD2 is a possible D gene (7 bases). Germline CDR1 SQVTM, CDR2 ANQGSEA. There are 13 residues in the CDR3. Between the trimmed V and J ends, which lost 6 bases and 7 bases, there was a span of 15 bases. CDR3 in amino acids: CSVAGGQLGELFF. The CDR3 bases are TGCAGCGTCGCCGGGGGGCAGCTCGGGGAGCTGTTTTTT.

The V call is TRBV5-6, the J call TRBJ1-4, with D uncertain. Germline assignment: CDR1 SGHDT and CDR2 YYEEEE. With 4 bases removed from V and 5 bases from J, the gap between germline ends came to 9 bases. The CDR3 runs to 13 residues. CDR3 coding DNA: TGTGCCAGCAGCCCCGGACGGAATGAAAAACTGTTTTTT. Translating gives CASSPGRNEKLFF.

This chain joins TRBV3-1 (or the pseudogene TRBV3-2) and TRBJ2-7; D is unresolved. V was cut by 1 base and J by 2 bases, with 3 bases left in between. The CDR3 loop spans 12 amino acids. Looked up from germline, CDR1 is LGHDT and CDR2 is YNNKEL (reference sequence). The CDR3 region is CASSQATYEQYF. The CDR3 nucleotides read TGTGCCAGCAGCCAAGCTACCTACGAGCAGTACTTC.

The chain carries TRBV7-8 and TRBJ1-5; possibly TRBD1 for D (6 bases). The V end was cut by 1 base, the J end by 4 bases, with 11 bases between. CDR1 is SGHVS and CDR2 is FQNEAQ in the germline V gene. This CDR3 is 15 amino acids long. The CDR3 DNA follows: TGTGCCAGCAGCTTAGACAGGGTGGCTAATCAGCCCCAGCATTTT. Translated: CASSLDRVANQPQHF.

There are a few counts of this clone. The chain carries TRBV3-1 (or the pseudogene TRBV3-2) and TRBJ1-2; 9 bases match TRBD1. CDR1 and CDR2 (germline): LGHDT, YNNKEL (reference sequence). Trimming at V came to 4 bases and at J to 4 bases, leaving 7 bases not matched to a gene. CDR3 length: 15 amino acids. The CDR3 sequence is CASSPRTGAGYGYTF. CDR3 DNA: TGTGCCAGCAGCCCAAGGACAGGGGCGGGCTATGGCTACACCTTC.

The rearrangement links TRBV27 to TRBJ2-3, with D perhaps TRBD2 (6 bases). CDR3 size: 13 residues. Deletions cut 5 bases from V and 13 bases from J, with 19 bases between. Per germline, CDR1 MNHEY and CDR2 SMNVEV (reference sequence). The CDR3 DNA reads TGTGCCAGCAGTCCCTCGGGAGTCCTGTCGGAGTATTTT. Its protein is CASSPSGVLSEYF.

This rearrangement joins TRBV7-2 to TRBJ1-6, with 7 bases matching TRBD1. The length of the CDR3 is 14 residues. The V and J ends lost 11 bases and 6 bases, in that order; junction bases with no gene match: 10. Germline V gene lookup returns CDR1 SGHTA and CDR2 FQGNSA. The CDR3, as DNA: TGTGCCGCCAGGGGGGGCGTGAGTAATTCACCCCTCCACTTT. Protein product: CAARGGVSNSPLHF. Together with reference TRBV7-2 and TRBJ1-6, the CDR3 gives the full variable domain: GAGVSQSPSNKVTEKGKDVELRCDPISGHTALYWYRQSLGQGLEFLIYFQGNSAPDKSGLPSDRFSAERTGGSVSTLTIQRTQQEDSAVYLCAARGGVSNSPLHFGNGTRLTVT.

The V call is TRBV7-9, the J call TRBJ2-3, with a tentative D call TRBD1 (6 bases). The CDR3 sequence is 12 residues long. V lost 4 bases and J lost 6, with 8 bases in between. Germline V gives CDR1 SEHNR, CDR2 FQNEAQ (reference sequence). The CDR3 DNA reads as TGTGCCAGCAGCTACAGGGTGGATACGCAGTATTTT. Protein product: CASSYRVDTQYF.

The chain links TRBV6-5 to TRBJ2-5, with D perhaps given as TRBD1 or TRBD2 (6 bases each). Germline V gene lookup returns CDR1 MNHEY and CDR2 SVGAGI. Trimming left V 4 bases short and J 4 bases short, with 10 bases between. There are 13 residues in the CDR3. CDR3 loop: CASSLPGAETQYF. CDR3 bases: TGTGCCAGCAGTTTACCGGGGGCAGAGACCCAGTACTTC.

This chain joins TRBV19 and TRBJ2-2; TRBD2 agrees at 12 bases. The ends lost 7 bases at V and 6 bases at J; junction bases unmatched: 9. There are 16 residues in the CDR3. Germline CDR1 is LNHDA and CDR2 is SQIVND (reference sequence). The CDR3 reads CASTRLAGGPSGELFF. CDR3 DNA: TGTGCCAGTACCCGGCTAGCGGGGGGGCCCTCCGGGGAGCTGTTTTTT.

The chain joins TRBV5-1 to TRBJ1-3; TRBD1 might be the D (5 bases). The CDR3 has 14 residues. V lost 4 bases and J lost 0, with 8 bases in between. Germline V gene sequence: CDR1 SGHRS, CDR2 YFSETQ. CDR3 DNA: TGCGCCAGCAGCCCGGACAACTCTGGAAACACCATATATTTT. This codes for CASSPDNSGNTIYF.

Only one count was recorded for this clone. The chain combines TRBV11-3 with TRBJ2-1, with D maybe TRBD1 (8 bases). The CDR3 is 19 residues long. The germline CDR1 and CDR2 sequences are SGHNT and YENEEA. Trimming took off 5 bases at V and 7 bases at J, with 30 bases between the two ends. In DNA form, the CDR3 reads TGTGCCAGCAGCCCTAGGGGAGGGTTGGGACAGGACCCGCTAAATGAGCAGTTCTTC. It encodes CASSPRGGLGQDPLNEQFF.

The rearrangement links TRBV3-1 (or the pseudogene TRBV3-2) to TRBJ2-7; TRBD1 might be the D (6 bases). The CDR3 is 18 residues long. Looked up from germline, CDR1 is LGHDT and CDR2 is YNNKEL (reference sequence). Trimming shortened V by 0 bases and J by 3 bases, and 21 bases separated the two germline ends. CDR3 DNA sequence: TGTGCCAGCAGCCAAGATAAGGCACGTGGGACACTTGGCTACGAGCAGTACTTC. This encodes CASSQDKARGTLGYEQYF.

This rearrangement joins TRBV6-1 to TRBJ1-4; a possible D gene is TRBD1 (6 bases). Per germline, CDR1 MNHNS and CDR2 SASEGT. The length of the CDR3 is 19 residues. The ends were cut back, 2 bases at V and 5 bases at J, with 24 bases in the middle. The CDR3 DNA is TGTGCCAGCAGTGAACATGCCCCCCTATGGGGGGGCAGGAATGAAAAACTGTTTTTT. This sequence encodes CASSEHAPLWGGRNEKLFF.

The chain is built from TRBV10-1 and TRBJ2-1, with TRBD2 identical over 8 bases. The CDR3 is made up of 16 amino acids. Looked up from germline, CDR1 is WNHNN and CDR2 is SYGVQD (reference sequence). Unmatched junction bases numbered 10, after V lost 5 bases and J lost 4 bases. The CDR3 here is CASSKRSGGPYNEQFF. The CDR3 DNA reads as TGCGCCAGCAGTAAGAGGAGCGGGGGCCCTTACAATGAGCAGTTCTTC.

The rearrangement links TRBV4-1 to TRBJ2-7, with 12 nucleotides matching TRBD1. J was trimmed by 7 bases and V by 5 bases; bases with no gene match: 9. Germline V CDR1 and CDR2: MGHRA, YSYEKL. This CDR3 has 15 residues. Here the CDR3 reads CASSSAGQGAGEQYF. The CDR3 bases are TGCGCCAGCAGCTCCGCGGGACAGGGGGCTGGTGAGCAGTACTTC.

This chain uses TRBV4-1 with TRBJ2-1, with unresolved D. The CDR3 is 13 residues long. V shed 3 bases and J shed 13 bases, with 16 bases lying between them. The germline V gene has CDR1 MGHRA and CDR2 YSYEKL. Here the CDR3 reads CASSQKEGLLQFF. CDR3 nucleotide sequence: TGCGCCAGCAGCCAGAAGGAAGGTCTACTTCAGTTCTTC.

The chain couples TRBV19 to TRBJ2-1, with D possibly TRBD1 on 5 matching bases. Germline V lookup: CDR1 LNHDA, CDR2 SQIVND (reference sequence). CDR3 length: 13 amino acids. V was shortened by 5 bases and J by 6 bases, with 11 bases between the two germline ends. The CDR3 here is CASSPDTFNEQFF. CDR3 DNA: TGTGCCAGTAGTCCGGACACCTTCAATGAGCAGTTCTTC.